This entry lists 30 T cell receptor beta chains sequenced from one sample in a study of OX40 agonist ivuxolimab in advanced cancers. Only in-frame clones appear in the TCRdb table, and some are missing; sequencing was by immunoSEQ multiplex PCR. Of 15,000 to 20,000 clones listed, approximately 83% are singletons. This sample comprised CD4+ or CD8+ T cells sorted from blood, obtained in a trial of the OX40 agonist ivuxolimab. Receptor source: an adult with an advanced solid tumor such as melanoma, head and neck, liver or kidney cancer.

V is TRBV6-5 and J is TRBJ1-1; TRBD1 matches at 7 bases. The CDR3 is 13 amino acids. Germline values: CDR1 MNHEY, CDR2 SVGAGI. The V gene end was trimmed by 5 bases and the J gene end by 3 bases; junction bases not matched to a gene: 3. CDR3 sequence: CASSHTGDTEAFF. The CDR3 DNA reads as TGTGCCAGCAGTCATACAGGGGACACTGAAGCTTTCTTT.

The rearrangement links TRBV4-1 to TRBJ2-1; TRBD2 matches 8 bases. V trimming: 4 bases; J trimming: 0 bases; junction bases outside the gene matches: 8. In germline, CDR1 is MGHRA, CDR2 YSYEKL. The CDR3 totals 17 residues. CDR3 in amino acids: CASSPDHGGDSYNEQFF. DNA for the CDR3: TGCGCCAGCAGCCCGGACCACGGGGGGGACTCCTACAATGAGCAGTTCTTC.

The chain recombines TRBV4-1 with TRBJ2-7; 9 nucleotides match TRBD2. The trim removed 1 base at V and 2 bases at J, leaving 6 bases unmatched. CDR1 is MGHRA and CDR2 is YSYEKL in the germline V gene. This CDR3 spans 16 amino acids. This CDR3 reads CASSQASSGTTYEQYF. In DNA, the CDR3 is TGCGCCAGCAGCCAAGCCTCTAGCGGGACGACCTACGAGCAGTACTTC.

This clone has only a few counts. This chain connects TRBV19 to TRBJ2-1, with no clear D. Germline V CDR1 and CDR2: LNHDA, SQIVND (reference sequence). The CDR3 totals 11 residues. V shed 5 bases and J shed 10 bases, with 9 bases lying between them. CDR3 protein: CASSPPPEQFF. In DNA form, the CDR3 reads TGTGCCAGTAGTCCACCCCCCGAGCAGTTCTTC.

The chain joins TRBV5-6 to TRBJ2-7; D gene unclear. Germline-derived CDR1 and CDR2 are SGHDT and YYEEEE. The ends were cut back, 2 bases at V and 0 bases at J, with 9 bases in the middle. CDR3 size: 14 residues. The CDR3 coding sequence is TGTGCCAGCAGCTTTACCGGCAGCTCCTACGAGCAGTACTTC. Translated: CASSFTGSSYEQYF.

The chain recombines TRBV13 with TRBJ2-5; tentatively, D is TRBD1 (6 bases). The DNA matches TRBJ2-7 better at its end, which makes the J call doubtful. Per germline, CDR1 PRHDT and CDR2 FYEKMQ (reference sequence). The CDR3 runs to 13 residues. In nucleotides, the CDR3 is TGTGCCAGCAGTCGCCCCGACAGGACCGAGCAGTACTTC. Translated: CASSRPDRTEQYF.

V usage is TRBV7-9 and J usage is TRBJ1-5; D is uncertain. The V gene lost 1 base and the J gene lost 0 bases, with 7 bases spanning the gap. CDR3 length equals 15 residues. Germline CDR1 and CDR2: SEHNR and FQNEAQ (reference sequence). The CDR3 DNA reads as TGTGCCAGCAGCTTAGGAGGACTTAGCAATCAGCCCCAGCATTTT. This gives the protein CASSLGGLSNQPQHF.

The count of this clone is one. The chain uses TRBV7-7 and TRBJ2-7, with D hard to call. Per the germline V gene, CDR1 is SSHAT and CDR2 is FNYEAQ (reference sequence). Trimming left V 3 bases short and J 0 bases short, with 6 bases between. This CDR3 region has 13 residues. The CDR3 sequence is CASSFNPSYEQYF. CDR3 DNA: TGTGCCAGCAGCTTCAATCCCTCCTACGAGCAGTACTTC.

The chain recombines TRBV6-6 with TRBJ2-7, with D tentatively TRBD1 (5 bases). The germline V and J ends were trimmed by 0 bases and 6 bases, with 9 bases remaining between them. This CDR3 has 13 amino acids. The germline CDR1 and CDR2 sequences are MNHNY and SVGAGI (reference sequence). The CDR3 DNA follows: TGTGCCAGCAGTTACTCCAGGGATGGCGAGCAGTACTTC. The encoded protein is CASSYSRDGEQYF.

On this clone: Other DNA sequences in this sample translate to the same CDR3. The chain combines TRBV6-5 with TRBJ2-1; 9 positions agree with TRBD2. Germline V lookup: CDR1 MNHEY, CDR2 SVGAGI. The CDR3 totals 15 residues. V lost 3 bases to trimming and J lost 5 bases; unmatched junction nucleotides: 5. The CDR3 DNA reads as TGTGCCAGCAGTTATTCGACTAGCGGTCACAATGAGCAGTTCTTC. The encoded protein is CASSYSTSGHNEQFF.

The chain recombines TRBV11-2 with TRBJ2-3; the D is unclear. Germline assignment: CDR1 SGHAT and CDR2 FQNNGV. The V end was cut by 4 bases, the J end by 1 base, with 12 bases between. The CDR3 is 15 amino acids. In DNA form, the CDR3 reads TGTGCCAGCAGCTCCCCGGGTGATCGCACAGATACGCAGTATTTT. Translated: CASSSPGDRTDTQYF.

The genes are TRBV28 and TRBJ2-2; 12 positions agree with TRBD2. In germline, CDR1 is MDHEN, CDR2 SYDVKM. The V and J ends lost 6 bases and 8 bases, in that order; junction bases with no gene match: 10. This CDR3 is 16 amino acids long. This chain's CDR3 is CASSPLAGGKMGELFF. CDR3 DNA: TGTGCCAGCAGCCCCCTAGCGGGAGGGAAGATGGGGGAGCTGTTTTTT.

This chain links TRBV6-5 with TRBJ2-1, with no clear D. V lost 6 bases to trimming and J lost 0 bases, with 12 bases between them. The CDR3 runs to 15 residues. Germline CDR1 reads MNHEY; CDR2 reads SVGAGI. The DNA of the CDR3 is TGTGCCAGCAGCCCTACTGGAAGCTCCTACAATGAGCAGTTCTTC. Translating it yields CASSPTGSSYNEQFF.

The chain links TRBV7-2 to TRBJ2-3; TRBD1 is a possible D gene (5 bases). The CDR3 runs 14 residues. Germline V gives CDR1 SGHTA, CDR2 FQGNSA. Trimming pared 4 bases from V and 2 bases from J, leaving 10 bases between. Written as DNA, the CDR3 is TGTGCCAGCAGCTGGGCAGGGCCCACAGATACGCAGTATTTT. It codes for CASSWAGPTDTQYF.

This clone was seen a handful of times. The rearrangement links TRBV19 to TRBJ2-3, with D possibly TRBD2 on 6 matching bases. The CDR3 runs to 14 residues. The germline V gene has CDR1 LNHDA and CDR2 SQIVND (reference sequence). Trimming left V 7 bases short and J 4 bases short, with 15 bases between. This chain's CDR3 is CASNEGGAADTQYF. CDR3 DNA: TGTGCCAGTAATGAAGGCGGGGCCGCAGATACGCAGTATTTT. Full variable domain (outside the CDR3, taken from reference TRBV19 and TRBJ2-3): DGGITQSPKYLFRKEGQNVTLSCEQNLNHDAMYWYRQDPGQGLRLIYYSQIVNDFQKGDIAEGYSVSREKKESFPLTVTSAQKNPTAFYLCASNEGGAADTQYFGPGTRLTVL.

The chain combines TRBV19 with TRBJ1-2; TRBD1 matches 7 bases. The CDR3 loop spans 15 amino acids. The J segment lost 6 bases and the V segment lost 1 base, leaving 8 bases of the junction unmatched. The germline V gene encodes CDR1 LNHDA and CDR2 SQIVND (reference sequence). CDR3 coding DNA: TGTGCCAGTAGTATAGCCGGACAGGTTTGGAATGGCTACACCTTC. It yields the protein CASSIAGQVWNGYTF.

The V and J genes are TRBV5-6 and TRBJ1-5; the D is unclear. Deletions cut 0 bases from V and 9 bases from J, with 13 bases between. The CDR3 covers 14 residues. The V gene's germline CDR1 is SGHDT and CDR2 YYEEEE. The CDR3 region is CASSLGEPGWPQHF. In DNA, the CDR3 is TGTGCCAGCAGCTTGGGGGAGCCCGGTTGGCCCCAGCATTTT.

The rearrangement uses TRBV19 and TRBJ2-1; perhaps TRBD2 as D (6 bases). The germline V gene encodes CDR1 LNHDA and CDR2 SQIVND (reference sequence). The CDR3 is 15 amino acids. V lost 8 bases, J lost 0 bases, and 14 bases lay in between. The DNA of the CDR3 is TGTGCCAGTTCGCTTAGCGGCACCTCCTACAATGAGCAGTTCTTC. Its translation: CASSLSGTSYNEQFF. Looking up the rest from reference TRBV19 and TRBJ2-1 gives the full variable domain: DGGITQSPKYLFRKEGQNVTLSCEQNLNHDAMYWYRQDPGQGLRLIYYSQIVNDFQKGDIAEGYSVSREKKESFPLTVTSAQKNPTAFYLCASSLSGTSYNEQFFGPGTRLTVL.

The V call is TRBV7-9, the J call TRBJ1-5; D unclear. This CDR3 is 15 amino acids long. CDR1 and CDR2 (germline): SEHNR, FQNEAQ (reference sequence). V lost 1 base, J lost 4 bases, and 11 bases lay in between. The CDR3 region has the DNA TGTGCCAGCAGCTTAGTTGGGGAAGGGAATCAGCCCCAGCATTTT. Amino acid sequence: CASSLVGEGNQPQHF.

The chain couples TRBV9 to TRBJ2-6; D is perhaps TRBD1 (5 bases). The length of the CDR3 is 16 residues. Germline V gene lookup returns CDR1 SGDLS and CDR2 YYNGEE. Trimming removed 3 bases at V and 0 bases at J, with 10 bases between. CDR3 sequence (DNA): TGTGCCAGCAGCGAGGGGTCCTCCTCTGGGGCCAACGTCCTGACTTTC. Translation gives CASSEGSSSGANVLTF. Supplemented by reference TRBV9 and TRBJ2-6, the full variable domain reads DSGVTQTPKHLITATGQRVTLRCSPRSGDLSVYWYQQSLDQGLQFLIQYYNGEERAKGNILERFSAQQFPDLHSELNLSSLELGDSALYFCASSEGSSSGANVLTFGAGSRLTVL.

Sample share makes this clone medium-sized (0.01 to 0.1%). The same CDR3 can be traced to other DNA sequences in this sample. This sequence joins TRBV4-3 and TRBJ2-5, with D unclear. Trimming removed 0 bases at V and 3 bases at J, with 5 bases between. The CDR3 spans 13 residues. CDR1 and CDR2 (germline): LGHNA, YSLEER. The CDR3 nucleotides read TGCGCCAGCAGCCAAGACCGGGAAGAGACCCAGTACTTC. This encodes CASSQDREETQYF.

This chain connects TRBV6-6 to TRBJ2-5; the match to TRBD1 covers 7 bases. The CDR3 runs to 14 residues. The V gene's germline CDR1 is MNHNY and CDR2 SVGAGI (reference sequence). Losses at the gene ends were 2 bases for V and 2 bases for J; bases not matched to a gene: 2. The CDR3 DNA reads TGTGCCAGCAGTTACGGGGACAGTCAAGAGACCCAGTACTTC. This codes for CASSYGDSQETQYF.

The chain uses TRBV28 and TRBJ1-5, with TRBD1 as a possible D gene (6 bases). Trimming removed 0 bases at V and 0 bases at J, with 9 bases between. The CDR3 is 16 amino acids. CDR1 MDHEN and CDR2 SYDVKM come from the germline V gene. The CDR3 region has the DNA TGTGCCAGCAGTTTATGGGACAGTAATAGCAATCAGCCCCAGCATTTT. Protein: CASSLWDSNSNQPQHF.

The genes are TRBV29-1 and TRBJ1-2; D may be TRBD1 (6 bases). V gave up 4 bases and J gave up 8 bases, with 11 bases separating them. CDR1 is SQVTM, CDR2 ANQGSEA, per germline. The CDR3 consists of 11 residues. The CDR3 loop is CSVAGVGGYTF. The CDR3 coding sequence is TGCAGCGTTGCAGGGGTCGGCGGCTACACCTTC.

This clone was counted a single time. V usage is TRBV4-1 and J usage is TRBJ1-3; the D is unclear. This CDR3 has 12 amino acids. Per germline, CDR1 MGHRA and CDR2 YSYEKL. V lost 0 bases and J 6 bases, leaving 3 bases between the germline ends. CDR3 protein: CASSQDKNTIYF. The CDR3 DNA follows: TGCGCCAGCAGCCAAGATAAAAACACCATATATTTT.

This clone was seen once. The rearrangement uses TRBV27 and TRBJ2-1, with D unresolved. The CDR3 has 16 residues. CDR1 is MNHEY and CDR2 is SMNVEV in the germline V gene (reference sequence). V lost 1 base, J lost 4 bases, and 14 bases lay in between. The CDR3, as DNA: TGTGCCAGCAGTTTATGGCTCCCCGGGCGATACAATGAGCAGTTCTTC. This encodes CASSLWLPGRYNEQFF.

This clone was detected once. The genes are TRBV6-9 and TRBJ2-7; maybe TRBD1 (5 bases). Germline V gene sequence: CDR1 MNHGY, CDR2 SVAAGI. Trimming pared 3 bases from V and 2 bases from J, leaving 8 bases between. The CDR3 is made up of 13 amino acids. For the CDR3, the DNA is TGTGCCAGCAGTTACGCGACAGCCTACGAGCAGTACTTC. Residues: CASSYATAYEQYF.

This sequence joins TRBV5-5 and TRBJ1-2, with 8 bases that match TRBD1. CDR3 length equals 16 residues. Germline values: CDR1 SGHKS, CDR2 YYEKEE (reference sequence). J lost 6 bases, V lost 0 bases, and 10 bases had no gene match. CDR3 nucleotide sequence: TGTGCCAGCAGCTTGGCGGGACAGGACTTAAGTCATGGCTACACCTTC. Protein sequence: CASSLAGQDLSHGYTF.

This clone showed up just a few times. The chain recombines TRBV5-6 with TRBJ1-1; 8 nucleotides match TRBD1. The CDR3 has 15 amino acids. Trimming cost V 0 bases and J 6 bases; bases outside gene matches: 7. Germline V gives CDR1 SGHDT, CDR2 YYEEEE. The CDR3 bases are TGTGCCAGCAGCTTGGGTACAGGGGGGGTGGCTGAAGCTTTCTTT. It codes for CASSLGTGGVAEAFF.

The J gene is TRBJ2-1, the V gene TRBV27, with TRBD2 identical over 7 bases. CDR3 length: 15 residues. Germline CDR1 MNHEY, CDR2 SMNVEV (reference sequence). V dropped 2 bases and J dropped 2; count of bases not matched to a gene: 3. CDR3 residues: CASSLGTNTYNEQFF. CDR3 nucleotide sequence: TGTGCCAGCAGTTTAGGGACTAATACCTACAATGAGCAGTTCTTC.